This T cell receptor beta chain was recorded in a study of T-cell reconstitution after alpha-beta-depleted transplantation in children. Preparation of the TCRbeta library involved a method that used unique molecular identifiers. MiXCR, applied by TCRdb to the PCR reads, yields one record per CDR3 protein. This table has approximately 1,000,000 distinct CDR3 sequences, 25% to 35% appearing once. Germline CDR1 SGHRS, CDR2 YFSETQ. With V trimmed by 4 bases and J by 1 base, 6 bases remained unmatched. This CDR3 has 16 amino acids. The starting material was PBMCs, mostly from graft donor cells, obtained 360 days after TCRalphabeta/CD19-depleted stem cell transplant. The gene calls are TRBV5-1 and TRBJ2-2, with 8 bases aligning to TRBD1. This TCR was sampled from a boy less than two years old who had a stem cell transplant for SCID, so the T cells may come from the graft donor. As DNA, the CDR3 is TGCGCCAGCAGCCCAACAACAGGGGGGAACACCGGGGAGCTGTTTTTT. Protein sequence: CASSPTTGGNTGELFF.